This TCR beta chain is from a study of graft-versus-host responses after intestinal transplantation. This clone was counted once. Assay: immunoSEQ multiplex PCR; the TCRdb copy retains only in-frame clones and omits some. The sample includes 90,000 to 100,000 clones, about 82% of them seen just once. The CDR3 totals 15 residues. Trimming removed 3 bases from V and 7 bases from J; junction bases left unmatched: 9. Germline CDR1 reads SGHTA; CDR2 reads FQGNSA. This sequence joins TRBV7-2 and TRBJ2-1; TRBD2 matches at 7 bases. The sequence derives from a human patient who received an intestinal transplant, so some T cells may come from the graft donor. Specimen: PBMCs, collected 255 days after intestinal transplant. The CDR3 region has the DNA TGTGCCAGCAGCTTGGAAAGCGGGGTGGCTAATGAGCAGTTCTTC. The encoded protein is CASSLESGVANEQFF.